This T cell receptor beta chain is from a study of blood T cell repertoires in COVID-19. As for the study in general: The origin of the acute and convalescent COVID-19 samples was the United States, Italy and Spain. Sample material is recorded as cDNA or gDNA derived from T cells, B-cell-depleted T cells, or PBMCs.

CDR3 size: 11 residues. V lost 9 bases, J lost 10 bases, and 13 bases lay in between. CDR1 is KGHDR and CDR2 is SFDVKD in the germline V gene. How the authors handled the data: From reference gene primer amplification, estimates of nucleated cell counts were derived. TCRdb keeps only in-frame clones here, not all; method: immunoSEQ multiplex PCR. V and J calls plus clone size are reproduced from that table; the DNA served to infer D and trimming. The table includes some 520,000 clones, approximately 92% detected once. Enrolment of Seattle patients took place during active infection, and they were followed longitudinally.

This sequence was found in a man aged 18 to 35 with COVID-19, enrolled during active disease. The chain uses TRBV24-1 and TRBJ2-3; D uncertain. Sequencing used peripheral blood. The CDR3 here is CATLTLYPQYF. CDR3 sequence (DNA): TGTGCCACCTTAACCCTATACCCGCAGTATTTT.